The clone carrying this T cell receptor beta chain was found once. Its antigen remains unidentified. The CDR3 is 14 residues long. The germline CDR1 and CDR2 sequences are KGHSH and LQKENI. The V end lost 6 bases, the J end lost 1 base, and 12 bases lay between the germline ends. TCRdb's copy holds only in-frame clones and misses some; the assay was immunoSEQ multiplex PCR. The sample carries 150,000 to 200,000 clones, about nine tenths recorded once. This entry comes from a study of T cell responses to AZD1222 COVID-19 vaccine. Across the whole study: Second-dose intervals near 4 or 12 weeks were combined.

Study-level points and caveats: Baseline seropositivity occurred in only 5 or 6 AZD1222 recipients. The peak T cell response came first, and repertoires were sampled only after it. Clonal diversity may have been underestimated, and the donors were mostly white British, with more females than males.

The chain combines TRBV18 with TRBJ1-1; possible D gene TRBD1, 5 bases. This clonotype was obtained from an adult in good health. This material consisted of peripheral blood, taken on day 0 of AZD1222 vaccination. The CDR3 region has the DNA TGTGCCAGCTCGAGCGGGACCGAGAACACTGAAGCTTTCTTT. Residues: CASSSGTENTEAFF. Full variable domain (missing parts from reference TRBV18 and TRBJ1-1): NAGVMQNPRHLVRRRGQEARLRCSPMKGHSHVYWYRQLPEEGLKFMVYLQKENIIDESGMPKERFSAEFPKEGPSILRIQQVVRGDSAAYFCASSSGTENTEAFFGQGTRLTVV.